These 10 T cell receptor beta chains share one sample of origin, sequenced in a study of T cells in Graves' hyperthyroidism and ophthalmopathy. TCR beta CDR3 regions were amplified from RNA. Carried out on the TCR CDR3, a first-round RT-PCR used the HTBI primer set. A single record per CDR3 protein comes from TCRdb applying MiXCR to the multiplex PCR reads. The sample records fewer than 650,000 distinct CDR3 sequences, 46% being singletons. The material sequenced was peripheral blood or thyroid tissue (not recorded which). Source of these receptors: an adult woman with Graves' disease, either hyperthyroidism or ophthalmopathy (not recorded which).

The gene calls are TRBV7-9 and TRBJ1-2; unclear D gene. The CDR3 loop spans 13 amino acids. V lost 6 bases to trimming and J lost 7 bases, with 15 bases between them. Germline V gene sequence: CDR1 SEHNR, CDR2 FQNEAQ (reference sequence). The CDR3 protein is CASRRSGGFGYTF. DNA for the CDR3: TGTGCCAGCAGACGAAGCGGAGGATTTGGCTACACCTTC.

This rearrangement joins TRBV7-2 to TRBJ2-7; D may be TRBD2 (6 bases). The germline CDR1 and CDR2 sequences are SGHTA and FQGNSA. This CDR3 spans 14 amino acids. The V end was cut by 4 bases, the J end by 3 bases, with 13 bases between. This CDR3 is CASSSDGGNYEQYF. The CDR3 DNA follows: TGTGCCAGCAGCTCTGACGGGGGTAACTACGAGCAGTACTTC.

This clonotype occurred many times. V is TRBV5-1 and J is TRBJ1-5; 8 bases are a match to TRBD1. The V segment lost 4 bases and the J segment 5 bases; nucleotides outside the gene matches: 8. From germline, CDR1 is SGHRS and CDR2 YFSETQ. This CDR3 has 15 amino acids. The CDR3 region has the DNA TGCGCCAGCAGCGAAGGAGGGACAGGAGATCAGCCCCAGCATTTT. Translation: CASSEGGTGDQPQHF. The whole variable domain, remainder taken from reference TRBV5-1 and TRBJ1-5, is KAGVTQTPRYLIKTRGQQVTLSCSPISGHRSVSWYQQTPGQGLQFLFEYFSETQRNKGNFPGRFSGRQFSNSRSEMNVSTLELGDSALYLCASSEGGTGDQPQHFGDGTRLSIL.

The rearrangement joins TRBV24-1 to TRBJ2-6; D ambiguous. The CDR3 loop spans 16 amino acids. V gave up 2 bases and J gave up 2 bases, with 9 bases separating them. The germline V gene encodes CDR1 KGHDR and CDR2 SFDVKD. In nucleotides, the CDR3 is TGTGCCACCAGTGATTCTCACCGAGCTGGGGCCAACGTCCTGACTTTC. This translates into CATSDSHRAGANVLTF.

The chain joins TRBV29-1 to TRBJ1-2; D possibly corresponds to TRBD1 (6 bases). The CDR3 has 12 amino acids. The V end was cut by 7 bases, the J end by 2 bases, with 11 bases between. CDR1 is SQVTM and CDR2 is ANQGSEA in the germline V gene. CDR3 loop: CSAGGENYGYTF. CDR3 sequence (DNA): TGCAGCGCCGGGGGCGAGAACTATGGCTACACCTTC.

This clonotype occurred many times. This chain connects TRBV14 to TRBJ2-5, with 7 bases lining up with TRBD2. This CDR3 contains 16 residues. V lost 7 bases, J lost 3 bases, and 14 bases stayed unmatched. Looked up from germline, CDR1 is SGHDN and CDR2 is FVKESK. The CDR3 loop reads CASTPSGGWKKETQYF. CDR3 coding DNA: TGTGCCAGCACCCCATCGGGGGGTTGGAAAAAAGAGACCCAGTACTTC.

V gene TRBV20-1 combines with J gene TRBJ1-5; perhaps TRBD1 as D (5 bases). The CDR3 length is 13 residues. Germline V CDR1 and CDR2: DFQATT, SNEGSKA (reference sequence). Trimming took 6 bases from V and 7 from J, leaving 16 bases between them. The CDR3 nucleotides read TGCAGTGCCCGCGGGGGGGAGTTACAGCCCCAGCATTTT. It yields the protein CSARGGELQPQHF.

This clonotype was seen ten or more times. The chain has TRBV2 and TRBJ1-1, with D unresolved. This CDR3 has 14 amino acids. The germline CDR1 and CDR2 sequences are SNHLY and FYNNEI. With 0 bases removed from V and 5 bases from J, the gap between germline ends came to 10 bases. Here the CDR3 DNA reads TGTGCCAGCAGTGAAGCGCTAAGTAGGACTGAAGCTTTCTTT. Amino acids: CASSEALSRTEAFF.

This clonotype was counted only a few times. The V gene is TRBV28, the J gene TRBJ1-1, with TRBD1 matching over 9 bases. With 7 bases clipped from V and 6 bases from J, the junction kept 9 bases outside the gene matches. Germline assignment: CDR1 MDHEN and CDR2 SYDVKM. The CDR3 contains 14 residues. The CDR3 reads CASTYIGQGPEAFF. CDR3 in DNA: TGTGCCAGCACCTATATAGGACAGGGGCCTGAAGCTTTCTTT.

This clonotype was detected many times. V and J are TRBV13 and TRBJ1-1; D remains ambiguous. The germline gives CDR1 PRHDT, CDR2 FYEKMQ (reference sequence). Deletions cut 5 bases from V and 10 bases from J, with 26 bases between. The length of the CDR3 is 16 residues. The CDR3, as DNA: TGTGCCAGCAGCCTCTACCAGGAAGGTCTTAGTATGTTAGCTTTCTTT. Amino acids: CASSLYQEGLSMLAFF. The full variable domain, its missing parts supplied by reference TRBV13 and TRBJ1-1, is AAGVIQSPRHLIKEKRETATLKCYPIPRHDTVYWYQQGPGQDPQFLISFYEKMQSDKGSIPDRFSAQQFSDYHSELNMSSLELGDSALYFCASSLYQEGLSMLAFFGQGTRLTVV.